The rows below give T cell receptor beta chains drawn from one sample of a study of a mutant IDH1 vaccine in newly diagnosed glioma. Produced via immunoSEQ multiplex PCR; TCRdb's table is partial and in-frame only. The sample has over 45,000 clones, 80% seen once. Antigens for these TCRs are unknown. The starting material was PBMCs, obtained from a glioma patient whose treatment included an IDH1 peptide vaccine. Receptors were obtained from a middle-aged man with glioma. The CDR3 runs from the conserved cysteine through the conserved F or W. A D gene is named only where the DNA matches it firmly. Not all rows give a size; the values are once, few, many and, for expanded clones, a class.

>TRBD1|.|TRBJ1-1|TRBV7-9
TGTGCCAGCAGCTCAGACAGGGTCCGGAGATACACTGAAGCTTTCTTT
CASSSDRVRRYTEAFF
>.|.|TRBJ2-2|TRBV2
TGTGCCAGCAGTGATTGGGGCAGAGAGAACACCGGGGAGCTGTTTTTT
CASSDWGRENTGELFF
>.|.|TRBJ1-2|TRBV2
TGTGCCAGCAGTGAAGGGGGCACGTTCTATGGCTACACCTTC
CASSEGGTFYGYTF
>TRBD2|few|TRBJ2-5|TRBV4-1
TGCGCCAGCAGCCGGGATACCTCTAGCGGGGGAAAAGAGACCCAGTACTTC
CASSRDTSSGGKETQYF
>.|.|TRBJ1-2|TRBV2
TGTGCCAGCCTCCGGGATCTTCTCAGGGATGGCTACACCTTC
CASLRDLLRDGYTF
>.|.|TRBJ1-1|TRBV2
TGTGCCAGCAGTGCCGGGGGCACTGAAGCTTTCTTT
CASSAGGTEAFF
>.|.|TRBJ2-2|TRBV5-1
TGCGCCAGCAGCTTGGAAGGGAGGGAGCTGTTTTTT
CASSLEGRELFF
>.|.|TRBJ1-6|TRBV9
TGTGCCAGCAGCACACAGGGCCCGTATTCACCCCTCCACTTT
CASSTQGPYSPLHF
>.|few|TRBJ1-4|TRBV7-3
TGTGCCAGCAGCTTAACCCGTAATGAAAAACTGTTTTTT
CASSLTRNEKLFF
>.|.|TRBJ2-1|TRBV1
TGCACCAGCGGGTGGTCTAGCGGGAGCCATGACAATGAGCAGTTCTTC
CTSGWSSGSHDNEQFF
>.|.|TRBJ1-2|TRBV29-1
TGCAGCGTTAAAGTCCCCTATGGCTACACCTTC
CSVKVPYGYTF
>TRBD2|.|TRBJ2-3|TRBV6-4
TGTGCCAGCAGTGAGGGACTAGCGGACACAGATACGCAGTATTTT
CASSEGLADTDTQYF
>TRBD1|few|TRBJ1-4|TRBV6-6
TGTGCCAGCAGTTACCCCCCGGGGACAGGGCGGGAAAAACTGTTTTTT
CASSYPPGTGREKLFF
>.|.|TRBJ2-5|TRBV5-8
TGTGCCAGCAGTCTTCCCCCTCAAGAGACCCAGTACTTC
CASSLPPQETQYF
>.|once|TRBJ2-5|TRBV4-1
TGCGCCAGCAGCCGGGACGACAGGCCGGGGGAGACCCAGTACTTC
CASSRDDRPGETQYF
>TRBD1|.|TRBJ2-6|TRBV2
TGTGCCAGCATCCAGGGGGCGGAAACTGGGGCCAACGTCCTGACTTTC
CASIQGAETGANVLTF
>.|few|TRBJ2-1|TRBV7-9
TGTGCCAGCGACATCGGGGGCAATGAGCAGTTCTTC
CASDIGGNEQFF
>.|.|TRBJ1-2|TRBV21-1
TGTGCCAGCAGCAAAAGAAGCAATGGCTACACCTTC
CASSKRSNGYTF
>TRBD2|.|TRBJ2-5|TRBV13
TGTGCCAGCAGTACTTTCACGGGACTAGCGGGGGAAATACAAGAGACCCAGTACTTC
CASSTFTGLAGEIQETQYF
>.|.|TRBJ2-5|TRBV5-1
TGCGCCAGCAGCTTCCAGGGGGGTTCGGAGACCCAGTACTTC
CASSFQGGSETQYF
>TRBD1|.|TRBJ1-1|TRBV5-8
TGTGCCAGCAGGTTGGGACAGATGCCACCCCTAGGAATGAACACTGAAGCTTTCTTT
CASRLGQMPPLGMNTEAFF
>TRBD1|.|TRBJ2-5|TRBV5-1
TGCGCCAGCAGCACCGGACAGGGTAGGGAGACCCAGTACTTC
CASSTGQGRETQYF
>.|.|TRBJ1-4|TRBV19
TGTGCCAGTACGGGGCATACAACTAATGAAAAACTGTTTTTT
CASTGHTTNEKLFF
>.|.|TRBJ1-4|TRBV5-1
TGCGCCAGCAGCTTGGTGCCTAATGAAAAACTGTTTTTT
CASSLVPNEKLFF